The entry that follows covers one T cell receptor (beta chain) sequence. This clone showed up just a few times. What this receptor recognizes is not known. No base quality values were provided; no much bigger clone lies one nucleotide off. Libraries were prepared through the immunoSEQ multiplex PCR assay. Imported from immuneACCESS, the table was reduced by TCRdb to in-frame sequences with V and J called. These copies leave out some clones; in studies compared against another copy, an unresolved V gene accounts for under half, and the cause of the remainder is not known. The sample table lists more than 1,500 clones, about 38% of them with a count of one. The ten biggest clones cover 2.5% to 3% of the sample. The data were taken from a study of tumour-infiltrating T cells in Burkitt lymphoma (dated by TCRdb to the early 2020s). Context from the whole study: All epidemiological subtypes of Burkitt lymphoma were represented in the cohort, which was made up of fewer than 100 patients. When TCR repertoire data were correlated with clinical outcome, productive clonality turned out to predict both overall and progression-free survival, independent of established prognosticators, age at diagnosis among them. General study outcomes and caveats: Several public clonotypes were found to be shared across numerous Burkitt lymphoma patients, which suggests a shared tumour neoantigen selection that is absent from diffuse large B-cell lymphoma.

According to the germline V gene (reference sequence), CDR1 reads MNHNY and CDR2 reads SVGAGI. The CDR3 sequence holds 11 residues, the cysteine and phenylalanine included. CDR3 DNA is the only sequence kept; it has 33 bases, read in frame from the first base. V and J are truncated by 2 bases and 5 bases respectively, leaving an intervening sequence of 3 bases. The clonotype originates from a human donor with Burkitt lymphoma. Recombination linked TRBV6-6 to TRBJ2-5; no confident D gene assignment can be made. Input material: tumor tissue. The DNA sequence is given as TGTGCCAGCAGTTACGGTGAGACCCAGTACTTC. Translated, it gives CASSYGETQYF.